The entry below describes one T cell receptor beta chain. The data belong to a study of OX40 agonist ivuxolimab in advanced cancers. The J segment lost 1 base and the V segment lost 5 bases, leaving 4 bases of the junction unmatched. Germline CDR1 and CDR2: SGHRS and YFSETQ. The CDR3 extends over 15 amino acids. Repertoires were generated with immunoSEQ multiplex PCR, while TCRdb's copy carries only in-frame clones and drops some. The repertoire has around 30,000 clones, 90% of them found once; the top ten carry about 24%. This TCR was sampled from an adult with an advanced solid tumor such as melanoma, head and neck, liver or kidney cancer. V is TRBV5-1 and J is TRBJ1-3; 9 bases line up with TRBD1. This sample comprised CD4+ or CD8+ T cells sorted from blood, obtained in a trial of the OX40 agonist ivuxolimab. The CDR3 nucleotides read TGCGCCAGCAGTCGGGACAGGGCTTCTGGAAACACCATATATTTT. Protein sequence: CASSRDRASGNTIYF.